This T cell receptor beta chain was recorded in a study of CD8 T cells in Susac syndrome. V dropped 3 bases and J dropped 3 bases, with 9 bases sitting between them. CDR3 length: 13 residues. Germline V gives CDR1 SNHLY, CDR2 FYNNEI. cDNA came from about 0.5 to 1 ug RNA primed by random hexamers. By means of immunoSEQ multiplex PCR, TCR beta CDR3 spanning 54 Vbeta and 13 Jbeta underwent amplification. TCRdb reanalysed the immunoSEQ multiplex PCR reads using MiXCR and keeps one entry per CDR3 protein. The top ten clones hold approximately 0.1% of a sample with roughly 200,000 distinct CDR3 sequences, about 95% of them seen once.

This sequence originates from a human donor in good health. Sequencing input: CD4+ T cells from PBMCs. This chain uses TRBV2 with TRBJ2-7; TRBD1 might be the D (6 bases). The DNA for the CDR3 is TGTGCCAGCAGTGATCACAGGGACTACGAGCAGTACTTC. It encodes CASSDHRDYEQYF.